This T cell receptor beta chain was profiled in a study of blood T cell repertoires in COVID-19. At the level of the study: Sample material is recorded as cDNA or gDNA derived from T cells, B-cell-depleted T cells, or PBMCs.

The ends were cut back, 0 bases at V and 7 bases at J, with 13 bases in the middle. The germline CDR1 and CDR2 sequences are LGHNA and YNFKEQ. The CDR3 is 15 residues long. The data were produced by immunoSEQ multiplex PCR, yet TCRdb's version contains in-frame clones alone and is incomplete. The data show some 120,000 clones, with approximately 88% seen just once and approximately 8% held by the top ten. The chain combines TRBV4-2 with TRBJ2-1; perhaps TRBD2 as D (6 bases). The source is a man in his fifties or sixties with acute or convalescent COVID-19. The sample taken for sequencing was peripheral blood. CDR3 in DNA: TGTGCCAGCAGCCAAGACCCGGAGGGGCCAAATGAGCAGTTCTTC. Translating it yields CASSQDPEGPNEQFF.